There are a few counts of the clone carrying this TCR beta chain. Its antigen is still unknown. This sample was included in a study of T cells in Graves' hyperthyroidism and ophthalmopathy. Study summary: The initial diagnosis was the point when peripheral blood was collected, ahead of any treatment. Findings and caveats of the study: Most clonotypes expanded in the thyroid (above 0.001) were also present in blood.

This CDR3 has 16 amino acids. CDR1 is KGHSH and CDR2 is LQKENI in the germline V gene. Trimming took 2 bases from V and 6 from J; bases not matched to a gene: 7. Hyperthyroidism, newly diagnosed and lasting under 2 months, affected patients aged 18 to 65. Diagnosing involved the use of clinical symptoms, serum thyroxine and TRAb, thyroid ultrasound and orbital computed tomography. Amplification targeted TCR beta CDR3 regions from RNA transcripts. TCR CDR3 regions were first amplified by RT-PCR with HTBI primers. From the multiplex PCR reads, TCRdb called clonotypes with MiXCR, one entry per CDR3 protein. The table lists nearly 600,000 distinct CDR3 sequences, approximately 14% of them singletons, with roughly 5.7% in the top ten.

The sequenced sample consisted of blood. The chain has TRBV18 and TRBJ1-1; 12 nucleotides line up with TRBD1. The clonotype was recovered from a woman aged 25 to 45 with Graves' hyperthyroidism that later progressed to Graves' ophthalmopathy. The CDR3 region has the DNA TGTGCCAGCTCACCAACGGGACAGGGGGCTTTGGCTGAAGCTTTCTTT. Its protein is CASSPTGQGALAEAFF. The full variable domain, with the rest looked up from reference TRBV18 and TRBJ1-1, is NAGVMQNPRHLVRRRGQEARLRCSPMKGHSHVYWYRQLPEEGLKFMVYLQKENIIDESGMPKERFSAEFPKEGPSILRIQQVVRGDSAAYFCASSPTGQGALAEAFFGQGTRLTVV.